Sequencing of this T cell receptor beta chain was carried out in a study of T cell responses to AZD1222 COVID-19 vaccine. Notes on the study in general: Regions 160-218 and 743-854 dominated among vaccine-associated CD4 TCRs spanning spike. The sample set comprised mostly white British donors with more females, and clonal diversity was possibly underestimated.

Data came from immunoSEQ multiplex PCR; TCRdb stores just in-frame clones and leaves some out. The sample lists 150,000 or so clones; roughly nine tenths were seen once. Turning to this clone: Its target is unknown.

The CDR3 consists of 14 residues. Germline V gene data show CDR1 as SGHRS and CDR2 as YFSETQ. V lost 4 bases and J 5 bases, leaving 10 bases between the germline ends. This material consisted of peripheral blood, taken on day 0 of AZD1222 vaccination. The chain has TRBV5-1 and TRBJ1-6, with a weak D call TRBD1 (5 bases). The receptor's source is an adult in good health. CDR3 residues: CASSPGRDNSPLHF. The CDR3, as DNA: TGCGCCAGCAGCCCAGGGCGAGATAATTCACCCCTCCACTTT. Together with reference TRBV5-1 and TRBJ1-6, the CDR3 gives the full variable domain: KAGVTQTPRYLIKTRGQQVTLSCSPISGHRSVSWYQQTPGQGLQFLFEYFSETQRNKGNFPGRFSGRQFSNSRSEMNVSTLELGDSALYLCASSPGRDNSPLHFGNGTRLTVT.